The T cell receptor beta chain described here comes from a study of T cells in Graves' hyperthyroidism and ophthalmopathy. Uncontrolled infection, other autoimmune disease, pregnancy or lactation barred patients from enrollment. Orbital computed tomography and thyroid ultrasound, together with serum TRAb and thyroxine and clinical symptoms, were used for diagnoses. Researchers amplified the TCR beta CDR3 regions from RNA transcripts. First-round RT-PCR targeting the TCR CDR3 was performed with the HTBI primer set. TCRdb reprocessed the multiplex PCR reads via MiXCR and lists one record per CDR3 protein. The sample holds over 300,000 distinct CDR3 sequences; around 14% are singletons and the top ten take roughly 11%. This CDR3 has 17 amino acids. The germline V gene encodes CDR1 MNHNS and CDR2 SASEGT. With V trimmed by 5 bases and J by 6 bases, 19 bases remained unmatched. This clonotype was observed at least ten times.

This sequence originates from a woman aged 55-75 years with Graves' hyperthyroidism. The material sequenced was blood. The V call is TRBV6-1, the J call TRBJ2-7, with TRBD2 matching over 7 bases. CDR3: CASSPPWVAGEGPEQYF. The CDR3 DNA reads TGTGCCAGCAGTCCGCCCTGGGTGGCGGGAGAAGGTCCCGAGCAGTACTTC.